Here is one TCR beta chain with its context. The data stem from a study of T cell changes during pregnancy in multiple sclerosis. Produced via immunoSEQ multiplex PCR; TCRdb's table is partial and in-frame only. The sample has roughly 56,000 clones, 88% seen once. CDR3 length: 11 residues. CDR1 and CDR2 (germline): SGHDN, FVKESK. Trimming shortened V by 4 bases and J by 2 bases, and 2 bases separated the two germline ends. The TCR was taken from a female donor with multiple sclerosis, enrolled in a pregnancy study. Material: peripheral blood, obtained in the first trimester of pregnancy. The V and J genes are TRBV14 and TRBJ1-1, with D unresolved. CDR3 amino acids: CASSPNTEAFF. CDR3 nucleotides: TGTGCCAGCAGCCCTAACACTGAAGCTTTCTTT.